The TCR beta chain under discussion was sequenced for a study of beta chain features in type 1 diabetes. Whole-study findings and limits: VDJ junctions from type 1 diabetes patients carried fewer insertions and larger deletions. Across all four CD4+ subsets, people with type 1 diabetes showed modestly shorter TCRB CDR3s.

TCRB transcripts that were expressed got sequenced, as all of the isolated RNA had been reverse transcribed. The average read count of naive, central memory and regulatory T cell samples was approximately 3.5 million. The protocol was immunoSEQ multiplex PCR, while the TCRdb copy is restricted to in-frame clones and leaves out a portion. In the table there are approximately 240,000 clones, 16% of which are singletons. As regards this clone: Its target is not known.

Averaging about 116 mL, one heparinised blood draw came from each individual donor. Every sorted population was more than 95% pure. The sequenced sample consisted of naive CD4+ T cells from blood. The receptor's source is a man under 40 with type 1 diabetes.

The CDR3 DNA reads TGTGCCAGCAGTACCGGACTAGGAGAGTTCTTC. Amino acid sequence: CASSTGLGEFF. The chain recombines TRBV28 with TRBJ2-1; 7 bases align to TRBD2. J lost 14 bases, V lost 5 bases, and 6 bases had no gene match. Germline CDR1 is MDHEN and CDR2 is SYDVKM. The CDR3 contains 11 residues.